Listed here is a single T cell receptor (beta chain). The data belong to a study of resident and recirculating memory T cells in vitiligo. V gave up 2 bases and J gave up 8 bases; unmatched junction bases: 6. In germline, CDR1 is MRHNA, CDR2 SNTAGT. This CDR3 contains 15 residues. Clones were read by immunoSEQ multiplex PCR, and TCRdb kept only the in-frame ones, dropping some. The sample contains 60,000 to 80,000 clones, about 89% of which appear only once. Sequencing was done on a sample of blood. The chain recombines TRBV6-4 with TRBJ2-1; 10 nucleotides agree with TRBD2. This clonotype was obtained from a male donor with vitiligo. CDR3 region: CASSDERGGHDEQFF. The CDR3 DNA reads TGTGCCAGCAGTGACGAGCGGGGGGGCCACGATGAGCAGTTCTTC.